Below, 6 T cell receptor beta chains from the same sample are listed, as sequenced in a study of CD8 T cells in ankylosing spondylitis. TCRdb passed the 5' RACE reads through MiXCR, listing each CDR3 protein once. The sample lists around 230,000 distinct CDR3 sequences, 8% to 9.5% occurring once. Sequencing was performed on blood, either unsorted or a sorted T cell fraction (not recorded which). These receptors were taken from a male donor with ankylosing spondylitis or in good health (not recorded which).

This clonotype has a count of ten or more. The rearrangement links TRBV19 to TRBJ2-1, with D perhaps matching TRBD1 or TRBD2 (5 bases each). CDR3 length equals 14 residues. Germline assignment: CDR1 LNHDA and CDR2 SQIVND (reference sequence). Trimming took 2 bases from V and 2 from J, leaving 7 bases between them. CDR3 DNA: TGTGCCAGTAGTATATGGGGGACCTACAATGAGCAGTTCTTC. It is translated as CASSIWGTYNEQFF.

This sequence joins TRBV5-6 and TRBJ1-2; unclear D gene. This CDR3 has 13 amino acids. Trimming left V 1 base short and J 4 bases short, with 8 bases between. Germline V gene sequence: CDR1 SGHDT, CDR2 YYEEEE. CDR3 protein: CASSLSRSYGYTF. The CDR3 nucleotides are TGTGCCAGCAGCTTGAGCAGGAGCTATGGCTACACCTTC.

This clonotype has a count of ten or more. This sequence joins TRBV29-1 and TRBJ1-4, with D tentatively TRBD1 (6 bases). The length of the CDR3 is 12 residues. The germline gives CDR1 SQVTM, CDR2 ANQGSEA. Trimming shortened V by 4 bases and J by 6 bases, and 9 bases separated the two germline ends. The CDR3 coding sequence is TGCAGCGTTGGGAGGACAGATGAAAAACTGTTTTTT. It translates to CSVGRTDEKLFF.

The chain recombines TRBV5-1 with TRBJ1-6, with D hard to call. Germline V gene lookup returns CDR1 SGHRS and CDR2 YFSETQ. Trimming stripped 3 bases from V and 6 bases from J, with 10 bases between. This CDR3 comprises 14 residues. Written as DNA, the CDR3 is TGCGCCAGCAGCTCGGACGGAGCTAATTCACCCCTCCACTTT. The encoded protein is CASSSDGANSPLHF.

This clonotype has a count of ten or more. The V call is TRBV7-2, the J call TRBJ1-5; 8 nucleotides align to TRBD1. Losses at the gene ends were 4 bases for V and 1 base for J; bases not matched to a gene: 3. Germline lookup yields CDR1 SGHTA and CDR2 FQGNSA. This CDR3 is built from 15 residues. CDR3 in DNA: TGTGCCAGCAGCTCAGGGGGCCGGAGCAATCAGCCCCAGCATTTT. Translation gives CASSSGGRSNQPQHF.

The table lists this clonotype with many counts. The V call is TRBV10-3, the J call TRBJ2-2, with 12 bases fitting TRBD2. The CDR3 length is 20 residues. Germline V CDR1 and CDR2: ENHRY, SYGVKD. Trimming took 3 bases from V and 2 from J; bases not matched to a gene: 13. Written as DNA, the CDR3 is TGTGCCATCAGTGAAACTTCGGTTGCTAGCGGGAGGGCCAACACCGGGGAGCTGTTTTTT. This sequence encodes CAISETSVASGRANTGELFF.